Below, 21 T cell receptor beta chains from the same sample are listed, as sequenced in a study of CD8 T cells in Susac syndrome. Random hexamers were used to reverse transcribe roughly 0.5 to 1 ug of RNA. TCRdb called the immunoSEQ multiplex PCR reads again in MiXCR, with one record for every CDR3 protein. The sample yields approximately 190,000 distinct CDR3 sequences, 90% to 95% seen once. Sequences were obtained from CD4+ T cells from PBMCs. The receptor source for this set is a human donor with multiple sclerosis.

J is TRBJ2-1 and V is TRBV20-1, with 10 bases lining up with TRBD1. Germline CDR1 DFQATT, CDR2 SNEGSKA (reference sequence). The J segment lost 3 bases and the V segment lost 0 bases, leaving 5 bases of the junction unmatched. The CDR3 totals 16 residues. CDR3 DNA sequence: TGCAGTGCTAGAGACAGGACAGGGGGTCTCTACAATGAGCAGTTCTTC. This sequence encodes CSARDRTGGLYNEQFF.

The chain has TRBV13 and TRBJ2-7; D may be TRBD1 (5 bases). V lost 5 bases, J lost 6 bases, and 11 bases lay in between. The V gene's germline CDR1 is PRHDT and CDR2 FYEKMQ (reference sequence). CDR3 size: 12 residues. DNA for the CDR3: TGTGCCAGCAGCGAAAGGGGCGTCGAGCAGTACTTC. Its protein is CASSERGVEQYF.

The chain recombines TRBV24-1 with TRBJ2-2; TRBD2 matches at 8 bases. The CDR3 runs to 17 residues. CDR1 is KGHDR, CDR2 SFDVKD, per germline. V shed 3 bases and J 6 bases; nucleotides not matched to a gene: 11. The CDR3 DNA sequence: TGTGCCACCAGTGATGGCCTTAGCGGGGACACGGCCGGGGAGCTGTTTTTT. Encoded protein: CATSDGLSGDTAGELFF.

The V gene is TRBV7-3, the J gene TRBJ2-3; D could derive from TRBD1 or TRBD2 (5 bases each). Germline-derived CDR1 and CDR2 are SGHTA and FQGTGA. V shed 5 bases and J shed 8 bases, with 20 bases lying between them. The length of the CDR3 is 15 residues. In DNA, the CDR3 is TGTGCCAGCAGCCTAGGGCGAGGGGACGGAGGTACGCAGTATTTT. Protein product: CASSLGRGDGGTQYF.

The chain joins TRBV20-1 to TRBJ1-2; D uncertain. This CDR3 region has 12 residues. From germline, CDR1 is DFQATT and CDR2 SNEGSKA (reference sequence). The V end lost 6 bases, the J end lost 4 bases, and 12 bases lay between the germline ends. The CDR3 loop is CSARLDVYGYTF. The CDR3 DNA is TGCAGTGCCAGACTAGACGTCTATGGCTACACCTTC.

The chain is built from TRBV20-1 and TRBJ2-1, with D unclear. This CDR3 spans 15 amino acids. CDR1 and CDR2 from the germline V gene are DFQATT and SNEGSKA (reference sequence). V dropped 5 bases and J dropped 5 bases, with 19 bases sitting between them. For the CDR3, the DNA is TGCAGTGCTCCCTCGGCGAGCCTTTCAGACAATGAGCAGTTCTTC. Its translation is CSAPSASLSDNEQFF.

The V gene is TRBV18, the J gene TRBJ1-6; D unclear. This CDR3 has 19 amino acids. V was shortened by 0 bases and J by 6 bases, with 21 bases between the two germline ends. Germline V CDR1 and CDR2: KGHSH, LQKENI. The chain's CDR3 is CASSPPVRQTFPLNSPLHF. The CDR3 DNA reads as TGTGCCAGCTCACCACCGGTGAGGCAGACTTTCCCCCTTAATTCACCCCTCCACTTT.

V and J are TRBV27 and TRBJ1-1; 10 positions match TRBD1. CDR1 is MNHEY, CDR2 SMNVEV, per germline (reference sequence). V shed 6 bases and J 5 bases; nucleotides not matched to a gene: 9. The CDR3 runs 15 residues. CDR3 residues: CASRAVGQGLTEAFF. The CDR3 region has the DNA TGTGCCAGCAGGGCAGTGGGACAGGGGTTAACTGAAGCTTTCTTT.

This clonotype was seen a single time. DNA of the CDR3: TGTGCCAGCAGTTTATTAGGGGGAGAGCAGCCCCAGCATTTT. This translates into CASSLLGGEQPQHF. The genes are TRBV27 and TRBJ1-5; D is possibly TRBD1 (6 bases). V lost 1 base and J 7 bases, leaving 11 bases between the germline ends. Germline assignment: CDR1 MNHEY and CDR2 SMNVEV (reference sequence). The CDR3 consists of 14 residues.

The V and J genes are TRBV6-4 and TRBJ1-2, with a possible D match to TRBD1 (6 bases). The CDR3 sequence is 13 residues long. V was trimmed by 0 bases and J by 6 bases, leaving 8 bases between them. Germline V lookup: CDR1 MRHNA, CDR2 SNTAGT. In DNA form, the CDR3 reads TGTGCCAGCAGTGACTCGGGACACGATGGCTACACCTTC. This translates into CASSDSGHDGYTF.

The genes are TRBV7-8 and TRBJ2-7; no reliable D call. The germline V gene has CDR1 SGHVS and CDR2 FQNEAQ. Trimming stripped 0 bases from V and 2 bases from J, with 11 bases between. This CDR3 contains 15 residues. CDR3 residues: CASSLAGSPPYEQYF. The CDR3 region has the DNA TGTGCCAGCAGCTTAGCCGGAAGCCCCCCCTACGAGCAGTACTTC.

This clonotype occurred once. This chain links TRBV20-1 with TRBJ2-6, with TRBD1 identical over 7 bases. This CDR3 has 18 amino acids. V was clipped by 3 bases and J by 0 bases; unmatched bases: 11. CDR1 DFQATT and CDR2 SNEGSKA come from the germline V gene (reference sequence). This CDR3 is CSASTGQAGLSGANVLTF. CDR3 sequence (DNA): TGCAGTGCTAGCACCGGACAGGCCGGCCTCTCTGGGGCCAACGTCCTGACTTTC.

V usage is TRBV3-1 and J usage is TRBJ2-3; no clear D. Trimming removed 4 bases from V and 3 bases from J, with 11 bases in between. CDR3 length: 14 amino acids. Germline V gene data show CDR1 as LGHDT and CDR2 as YNNKEL (reference sequence). CDR3 sequence reads: CASSPVHGTDTQYF. The CDR3 DNA follows: TGTGCCAGCAGCCCTGTCCATGGAACAGATACGCAGTATTTT.

The genes are TRBV7-2 and TRBJ2-7; either TRBD1 or TRBD2 may supply D (5 bases each). Germline values: CDR1 SGHTA, CDR2 FQGNSA. The CDR3 length is 14 residues. Trimming took off 5 bases at V and 2 bases at J, with 13 bases between the two ends. CDR3 amino acids: CASSPWDGTYEQYF. The CDR3 bases are TGTGCCAGCAGCCCTTGGGACGGCACCTACGAGCAGTACTTC.

The rearrangement uses TRBV7-9 and TRBJ2-7; TRBD2 might be the D (7 bases). Trimming pared 5 bases from V and 4 bases from J, leaving 15 bases between. Germline V gene sequence: CDR1 SEHNR, CDR2 FQNEAQ (reference sequence). The CDR3 sequence is 14 residues long. CDR3 nucleotides: TGTGCCAGCAGCCGGGGGGCTAGTAGGTACGAGCAGTACTTC. Residues: CASSRGASRYEQYF.

The chain is built from TRBV20-1 and TRBJ2-3; D is unresolved. The CDR3 is 13 amino acids. Trimming stripped 6 bases from V and 2 bases from J, with 12 bases between. Germline V gene data show CDR1 as DFQATT and CDR2 as SNEGSKA (reference sequence). CDR3: CSAAPKYTDTQYF. The CDR3 region has the DNA TGCAGTGCCGCCCCCAAATACACAGATACGCAGTATTTT.

The V gene is TRBV6-1, the J gene TRBJ1-2, with D unclear. The CDR3 covers 12 residues. Trimming shortened V by 5 bases and J by 3 bases, and 7 bases separated the two germline ends. In germline, CDR1 is MNHNS, CDR2 SASEGT. In nucleotides, the CDR3 is TGTGCCAGCAGTCGGACGGACTATGGCTACACCTTC. This encodes CASSRTDYGYTF.

The genes are TRBV29-1 and TRBJ2-5, with 9 positions matching TRBD2. The V gene's germline CDR1 is SQVTM and CDR2 ANQGSEA. The V gene end was trimmed by 8 bases and the J gene end by 1 base; junction bases not matched to a gene: 8. The CDR3 consists of 14 residues. CDR3 bases: TGCAGCACCTCTATTAGCGGGGGCCAAGAGACCCAGTACTTC. Residues: CSTSISGGQETQYF.

The chain uses TRBV9 and TRBJ2-1; D is unresolved. Looked up from germline, CDR1 is SGDLS and CDR2 is YYNGEE. V was clipped by 0 bases and J by 4 bases, with 17 bases between them. CDR3 length equals 17 residues. The CDR3 spells CASSVGGSRQYYNEQFF. The CDR3 coding sequence is TGTGCCAGCAGCGTAGGGGGAAGTCGTCAGTATTACAATGAGCAGTTCTTC.

This clonotype appeared once. V usage is TRBV4-1 and J usage is TRBJ2-5; D unresolved. The CDR3 totals 15 residues. Germline V gives CDR1 MGHRA, CDR2 YSYEKL. Trimming removed 3 bases from V and 4 bases from J, with 15 bases in between. The CDR3 protein is CASSQLGENGETQYF. CDR3 coding DNA: TGCGCCAGCAGCCAGCTTGGGGAAAATGGAGAGACCCAGTACTTC.

The V gene is TRBV12-3 or TRBV12-4, the J gene TRBJ1-5; D not certain. This CDR3 is built from 12 residues. Trimming took off 1 base at V and 7 bases at J, with 5 bases between the two ends. The CDR3, as DNA: TGTGCCAGCAGTTTAGACAGCCAGCCCCAGCATTTT. Translating gives CASSLDSQPQHF.